The 16 T cell receptor beta chains reported below all come from one sample, sequenced in a study of cytomegalovirus exposure and HLA in healthy donors. Assay: immunoSEQ multiplex PCR; the TCRdb copy retains only in-frame clones and omits some. The table has under 150,000 clones, approximately 85% seen once. Sequencing used PBMCs. These receptors all stem from a woman aged 30 to 39 in good health and CMV-seronegative.

DNA of the CDR3: TGTGCCAGCTCACGAACAGGGGACTATGGCTACACCTTC. This encodes CASSRTGDYGYTF. This chain connects TRBV18 to TRBJ1-2, with 7 bases aligning to TRBD1. Germline loops: CDR1 KGHSH, CDR2 LQKENI. The CDR3 spans 13 residues. V lost 4 bases and J lost 3; bases outside the gene matches: 2.

This chain's CDR3 is CASSERFNSGNTIYF. The CDR3 DNA reads as TGTGCCAGCAGTGAGCGGTTCAACTCTGGAAACACCATATATTTT. The chain carries TRBV6-1 and TRBJ1-3; D call uncertain. Germline V gene sequence: CDR1 MNHNS, CDR2 SASEGT. V dropped 3 bases and J dropped 0 bases, with 9 bases sitting between them. The CDR3 sequence is 15 residues long.

This chain connects TRBV7-9 to TRBJ2-7, with TRBD2 as a possible D gene (6 bases). Trimming removed 3 bases from V and 3 bases from J, with 9 bases in between. Germline assignment: CDR1 SEHNR and CDR2 FQNEAQ (reference sequence). This CDR3 has 13 amino acids. This CDR3 is CASSFGGGYEQYF. For the CDR3, the DNA is TGTGCCAGCAGCTTCGGGGGTGGCTACGAGCAGTACTTC.

A few counts support this clone. The chain has TRBV2 and TRBJ1-2, with unresolved D. Germline loops: CDR1 SNHLY, CDR2 FYNNEI. The CDR3 sequence is 11 residues long. V was cut by 4 bases and J by 8 bases, with 8 bases left in between. The chain's CDR3 is CASSVGSGYTF. CDR3 coding DNA: TGTGCCAGCAGTGTAGGGAGCGGCTACACCTTC. The full variable domain, with the rest looked up from reference TRBV2 and TRBJ1-2, is EPEVTQTPSHQVTQMGQEVILRCVPISNHLYFYWYRQILGQKVEFLVSFYNNEISEKSEIFDDQFSVERPDGSNFTLKIRSTKLEDSAMYFCASSVGSGYTFGSGTRLTVV.

The chain recombines TRBV30 with TRBJ1-2; tentatively, D is TRBD1 (5 bases). Germline CDR1 and CDR2: GTSNPN and SVGIG (reference sequence). The CDR3 is made up of 14 amino acids. Between the trimmed V and J ends, which lost 4 bases and 7 bases, there was a span of 19 bases. CDR3 residues: CAWNKALGGSGYTF. The CDR3 DNA follows: TGTGCCTGGAATAAGGCCCTGGGGGGGTCTGGCTACACCTTC.

The chain has TRBV10-3 and TRBJ2-7, with D possibly being TRBD1 (6 bases). The CDR3 length is 13 residues. Germline lookup yields CDR1 ENHRY and CDR2 SYGVKD. The V and J ends lost 6 bases and 2 bases respectively, with 11 bases between them. CDR3 loop: CAISGQKPYEQYF. The CDR3 nucleotides are TGTGCCATCAGCGGACAGAAACCCTACGAGCAGTACTTC.

The chain links TRBV6-6 to TRBJ1-2, with D possibly matching TRBD1 (6 bases). With 6 bases removed from V and 3 bases from J, the gap between germline ends came to 11 bases. Germline-derived CDR1 and CDR2 are MNHNY and SVGAGI (reference sequence). This CDR3 is built from 13 residues. The CDR3 bases are TGTGCCAGCAGGAACAGGGATTACTATGGCTACACCTTC. It translates to CASRNRDYYGYTF.

V and J are TRBV27 and TRBJ2-7; TRBD1 agrees at 7 bases. In germline, CDR1 is MNHEY, CDR2 SMNVEV (reference sequence). CDR3 size: 14 residues. V gave up 3 bases and J gave up 4 bases; unmatched junction bases: 6. CDR3: CASSFWGQQYEQYF. CDR3 DNA: TGTGCCAGCAGTTTTTGGGGACAGCAGTACGAGCAGTACTTC.

The CDR3 region is CASSPTGSGANVLTF. CDR3 bases: TGTGCCAGCAGCCCCACGGGTTCCGGGGCCAACGTCCTGACTTTC. V and J are TRBV25-1 and TRBJ2-6; D is unclear. This CDR3 has 15 residues. Germline CDR1 MGHDK, CDR2 SYGVNS. Trimming left V 6 bases short and J 4 bases short, with 13 bases between.

This chain connects TRBV5-1 to TRBJ1-3; possibly TRBD1 for D (5 bases). CDR3 length equals 17 residues. With 1 base removed from V and 0 bases from J, the gap between germline ends came to 14 bases. The germline V gene encodes CDR1 SGHRS and CDR2 YFSETQ. This chain's CDR3 is CASSLYGTGSSGNTIYF. Here the CDR3 DNA reads TGCGCCAGCAGCTTGTATGGGACCGGGAGCTCTGGAAACACCATATATTTT.

This rearrangement joins TRBV29-1 to TRBJ2-7; 8 bases match TRBD1. The CDR3 is 15 amino acids. Germline values: CDR1 SQVTM, CDR2 ANQGSEA. V was pared by 8 bases and J by 3 bases, with 15 bases of the junction left unmatched. The CDR3, as DNA: TGCAGCCTGACAGGGGCTCCACAGGATGGCTACGAGCAGTACTTC. Its translation is CSLTGAPQDGYEQYF.

Comments on this clone: The same CDR3 can be traced to other DNA sequences in this sample. The genes are TRBV5-4 and TRBJ1-3; tentative D call: TRBD1 (5 bases). This CDR3 has 15 amino acids. The germline gives CDR1 SGHNT, CDR2 YYREEE (reference sequence). Trimming removed 0 bases from V and 1 base from J, with 8 bases in between. The CDR3 DNA follows: TGTGCCAGCAGCTTGGGCAGGGTATCTGGAAACACCATATATTTT. The encoded protein is CASSLGRVSGNTIYF. Full variable domain (outside the CDR3, taken from reference TRBV5-4 and TRBJ1-3): ETGVTQSPTHLIKTRGQQVTLRCSSQSGHNTVSWYQQALGQGPQFIFQYYREEENGRGNFPPRFSGLQFPNYSSELNVNALELDDSALYLCASSLGRVSGNTIYFGEGSWLTVV.

The sample holds a few counts of this clone. V and J are TRBV28 and TRBJ2-7, with a possible D match to TRBD1 (6 bases). The CDR3 extends over 12 amino acids. From germline, CDR1 is MDHEN and CDR2 SYDVKM. V was clipped by 7 bases and J by 2 bases, with 9 bases between them. CDR3 bases: TGTGCCAGCACGGACAGAGCCTACGAGCAGTACTTC. Translating gives CASTDRAYEQYF.

DNA of the CDR3: TGCGCCAGCAGCTTGGGTCAGGGCTACTATGGCTACACCTTC. Its protein is CASSLGQGYYGYTF. V usage is TRBV5-1 and J usage is TRBJ1-2; TRBD1 might be the D (5 bases). V gave up 0 bases and J gave up 3 bases, with 9 bases separating them. Germline V gives CDR1 SGHRS, CDR2 YFSETQ. CDR3 length: 14 residues.

The rearrangement uses TRBV7-7 and TRBJ2-5; the match to TRBD2 covers 7 bases. This CDR3 region has 16 residues. The V segment lost 1 base and the J segment 2 bases; nucleotides outside the gene matches: 7. The germline V gene encodes CDR1 SSHAT and CDR2 FNYEAQ (reference sequence). CDR3 sequence: CASSLGRGGFQETQYF. For the CDR3, the DNA is TGTGCCAGCAGCTTAGGTCGGGGAGGGTTTCAAGAGACCCAGTACTTC.

The chain links TRBV18 to TRBJ2-6, with 11 bases matching TRBD1. The V segment lost 4 bases and the J segment 1 base; nucleotides outside the gene matches: 3. Germline CDR1 and CDR2: KGHSH and LQKENI. The CDR3 is made up of 17 amino acids. CDR3 sequence: CASSRGQGASGANVLTF. The CDR3 nucleotides read TGTGCCAGCTCACGTGGACAGGGGGCGTCTGGGGCCAACGTCCTGACTTTC.